Presented here are 4 T cell receptor beta chains from one specimen sequenced in a study of cytomegalovirus exposure and HLA in healthy donors. Produced via immunoSEQ multiplex PCR; TCRdb's table is partial and in-frame only. The table has 200,000 to 250,000 clones, roughly 84% seen once; the top ten hold roughly 2%. Specimen: PBMCs. The receptor source for this set is a woman aged 18-29 years in good health and CMV-seropositive.

This sequence joins TRBV7-2 and TRBJ2-3; D is ambiguous. This CDR3 region has 15 residues. Germline lookup yields CDR1 SGHTA and CDR2 FQGNSA. Between the trimmed V and J ends, which lost 5 bases and 2 bases, there was a span of 14 bases. The CDR3 DNA reads as TGTGCCAGCAGCCTCCTCGAGGATATCACAGATACGCAGTATTTT. Translation gives CASSLLEDITDTQYF.

The V call is TRBV6-5, the J call TRBJ2-1; the match to TRBD1 covers 11 bases. V dropped 4 bases and J dropped 9; count of bases not matched to a gene: 5. The germline V gene has CDR1 MNHEY and CDR2 SVGAGI. CDR3 length equals 14 residues. CDR3 protein: CASSLDRGHIEQFF. The CDR3 DNA follows: TGTGCCAGCAGTTTGGACAGGGGGCACATTGAGCAGTTCTTC.

V is TRBV6-5 and J is TRBJ1-2, with 8 bases matching TRBD1. J was trimmed by 8 bases and V by 0 bases; bases with no gene match: 11. CDR1 and CDR2 (germline): MNHEY, SVGAGI. The CDR3 is 16 amino acids. The CDR3, as DNA: TGTGCCAGCAGTTACTCGGCCCAGGGGGCCATTGAGGGCTACACCTTC. It translates to CASSYSAQGAIEGYTF.

The chain employs TRBV7-9 and TRBJ1-1; D gene ambiguous. CDR1 is SEHNR and CDR2 is FQNEAQ in the germline V gene (reference sequence). CDR3 length: 15 amino acids. V shed 5 bases and J shed 1 base, with 14 bases lying between them. CDR3 sequence: CASSGDGEGNTEAFF. CDR3 nucleotides: TGTGCCAGCAGCGGAGACGGGGAGGGGAACACTGAAGCTTTCTTT.